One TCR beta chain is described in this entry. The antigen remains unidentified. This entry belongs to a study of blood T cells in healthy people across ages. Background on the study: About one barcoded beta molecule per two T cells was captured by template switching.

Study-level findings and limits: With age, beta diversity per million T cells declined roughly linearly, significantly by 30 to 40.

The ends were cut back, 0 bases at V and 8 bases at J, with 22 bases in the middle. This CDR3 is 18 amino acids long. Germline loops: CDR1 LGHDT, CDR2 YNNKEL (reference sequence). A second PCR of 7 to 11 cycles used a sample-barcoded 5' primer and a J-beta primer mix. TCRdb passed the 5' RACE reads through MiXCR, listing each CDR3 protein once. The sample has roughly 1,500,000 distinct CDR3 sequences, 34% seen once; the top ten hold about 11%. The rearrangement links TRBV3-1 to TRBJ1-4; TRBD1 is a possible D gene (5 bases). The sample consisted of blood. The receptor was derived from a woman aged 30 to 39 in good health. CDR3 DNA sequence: TGTGCCAGCAGCCAAGATTACAGATCCGGGACGCTCGGCGAAAAACTGTTTTTT. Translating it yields CASSQDYRSGTLGEKLFF.